This record concerns one T cell receptor (beta chain) sequence. No antigen is known for it. This entry belongs to a study of cytomegalovirus exposure and HLA in healthy donors. Primers: 60 Vbeta forward and 13 Jbeta reverse. Assay: immunoSEQ multiplex PCR; the TCRdb copy retains only in-frame clones and omits some. The sample gives about 130,000 clones, 70% to 85% of which show up once; under 2% is in the top ten. Study observations and caveats: One variant, a missense change in DCLRE1C, was linked in a later analysis to TCR beta V- and J-gene trimming. According to the study, around 160 TCR beta chains were cytomegalovirus-associated.

The sample consisted of PBMCs. The clonotype was recovered from a boy aged 5-17 years in good health and CMV-seronegative.

The CDR3 sequence: CASSSSPGQGVVGGTEAFF. CDR3 coding DNA: TGCGCCAGCAGCTCCTCCCCGGGGCAGGGCGTAGTGGGAGGCACTGAAGCTTTCTTT. The V call is TRBV5-1, the J call TRBJ1-1; the D gene is possibly TRBD1 (5 bases). CDR1 is SGHRS, CDR2 YFSETQ, per germline. CDR3 length: 19 amino acids. V lost 3 bases and J lost 4, with 28 bases in between.